A single sample is the source of the 18 T cell receptor beta chains below, sequenced in a study of technical replicates of blood from several donors. Produced via immunoSEQ multiplex PCR; TCRdb's table is partial and in-frame only. The sample lists around 71,000 clones; roughly 92% were seen once. The source material was T cells isolated from PBMCs. Every receptor here comes from a human donor in good health.

The chain employs TRBV4-2 and TRBJ2-1; 8 bases fit TRBD2. From germline, CDR1 is LGHNA and CDR2 YNFKEQ. Germline trimming cut 4 bases from V and 3 bases from J; bases unmatched to any gene: 5. The CDR3 is 15 residues long. CDR3 protein: CASSPHAGGYNEQFF. CDR3 DNA: TGTGCCAGCAGCCCCCATGCGGGAGGCTACAATGAGCAGTTCTTC.

This clone was detected only once. The V call is TRBV19, the J call TRBJ2-7; 7 positions match TRBD2. From germline, CDR1 is LNHDA and CDR2 SQIVND (reference sequence). The CDR3 consists of 13 residues. V shed 6 bases and J 2 bases; nucleotides not matched to a gene: 4. The CDR3, as DNA: TGTGCCAGTAGGGGGGGGTTAACCTACGAGCAGTACTTC. Translation gives CASRGGLTYEQYF.

This clone appeared once. The genes are TRBV30 and TRBJ2-5; D possibly corresponds to TRBD2 (6 bases). The CDR3 contains 13 residues. Trimming removed 0 bases at V and 3 bases at J, with 8 bases between. Germline CDR1 and CDR2: GTSNPN and SVGIG (reference sequence). CDR3 in amino acids: CAWSVGGEETQYF. Written as DNA, the CDR3 is TGTGCCTGGAGTGTGGGCGGGGAAGAGACCCAGTACTTC. Full variable domain (remainder filled in from reference TRBV30 and TRBJ2-5): SQTIHQWPATLVQPVGSPLSLECTVEGTSNPNLYWYRQAAGRGLQLLFYSVGIGQISSEVPQNLSASRPQDRQFILSSKKLLLSDSGFYLCAWSVGGEETQYFGPGTRLLVL.

This clone was seen a single time. The V gene is TRBV6-5, the J gene TRBJ1-5, with TRBD1 as a possible D gene (6 bases). This CDR3 comprises 13 residues. Deletions cut 2 bases from V and 8 bases from J, with 10 bases between. CDR1 and CDR2 (germline): MNHEY, SVGAGI. The CDR3 here is CASSYAGDKPQHF. The CDR3 DNA sequence: TGTGCCAGCAGTTACGCAGGGGACAAGCCCCAGCATTTT.

The chain has TRBV6-1 and TRBJ2-7, with 9 nucleotides matching TRBD1. The CDR3 has 14 amino acids. The germline V gene has CDR1 MNHNS and CDR2 SASEGT. The V segment lost 7 bases and the J segment 2 bases; nucleotides outside the gene matches: 6. This CDR3 reads CASKYRDRAYEQYF. In nucleotides, the CDR3 is TGTGCCAGCAAATACCGGGACAGGGCCTACGAGCAGTACTTC.

In this sample, this clone turned up once. The genes are TRBV7-2 and TRBJ1-2; 7 nucleotides match TRBD1. The CDR3 contains 15 residues. Per germline, CDR1 SGHTA and CDR2 FQGNSA. J gave up 2 bases and V 5 bases, and 8 bases lay outside the gene matches. The CDR3, as DNA: TGTGCCAGCAGCAAGAGACAGGGAAACAACTATGGCTACACCTTC. Translating it yields CASSKRQGNNYGYTF.

The J gene is TRBJ1-2, the V gene TRBV6-1; perhaps TRBD1 as D (5 bases). CDR1 MNHNS and CDR2 SASEGT come from the germline V gene. V was pared by 4 bases and J by 5 bases, with 14 bases between. The length of the CDR3 is 14 residues. The CDR3 protein is CASSVIQATYGYTF. The CDR3 DNA is TGTGCCAGCAGTGTTATACAGGCGACTTATGGCTACACCTTC.

J is TRBJ2-1 and V is TRBV4-1, with 8 bases aligning to TRBD2. Germline V gene data show CDR1 as MGHRA and CDR2 as YSYEKL. This CDR3 has 16 residues. Trimming removed 4 bases from V and 9 bases from J; junction bases left unmatched: 14. The CDR3 DNA sequence: TGCGCCAGCAGCCTCGGTGAAGTCAGCGGGAGTGGTGAGCAGTTCTTC. This sequence encodes CASSLGEVSGSGEQFF.

The chain joins TRBV6-5 to TRBJ1-2; D is possibly TRBD1 (5 bases). Germline V gene lookup returns CDR1 MNHEY and CDR2 SVGAGI. Trimming removed 2 bases from V and 2 bases from J, with 6 bases in between. The CDR3 consists of 13 residues. As DNA, the CDR3 is TGTGCCAGCAGTTACAGACAGAACTATGGCTACACCTTC. Amino acids: CASSYRQNYGYTF.

V gene TRBV7-9 combines with J gene TRBJ1-4; 8 bases are a match to TRBD1. The CDR3 loop spans 16 amino acids. The germline V gene has CDR1 SEHNR and CDR2 FQNEAQ (reference sequence). V lost 5 bases and J lost 3; bases outside the gene matches: 8. The CDR3 DNA follows: TGTGCCAGCAGCCCAACACCGGGACAGGCTAATGAAAAACTGTTTTTT. Translation: CASSPTPGQANEKLFF.

J is TRBJ2-1 and V is TRBV5-6; 7 bases agree with TRBD1. The V gene's germline CDR1 is SGHDT and CDR2 YYEEEE. The CDR3 sequence is 12 residues long. V gave up 3 bases and J gave up 13 bases; unmatched junction bases: 7. CDR3 in amino acids: CASSSYSGGQFF. The DNA for the CDR3 is TGTGCCAGCAGCTCCTATTCAGGGGGACAGTTCTTC. The whole variable domain, filled in from reference TRBV5-6 and TRBJ2-1, reads DAGVTQSPTHLIKTRGQQVTLRCSPKSGHDTVSWYQQALGQGPQFIFQYYEEEERQRGNFPDRFSGHQFPNYSSELNVNALLLGDSALYLCASSSYSGGQFFGPGTRLTVL.

V is TRBV6-6 and J is TRBJ1-3; D is unresolved. V shed 4 bases and J shed 2 bases, with 3 bases lying between them. The germline gives CDR1 MNHNY, CDR2 SVGAGI (reference sequence). The CDR3 has 12 residues. In DNA form, the CDR3 reads TGTGCCAGCAGTTTCACTGGAAACACCATATATTTT. Amino acid sequence: CASSFTGNTIYF.

Worth noting for this clone: At one end the junction does not follow the germline gene, possibly because of a read error. This chain connects TRBV20-1 to TRBJ1-4; D uncertain. This CDR3 comprises 11 residues. In germline, CDR1 is DFQATT, CDR2 SNEGSKA (reference sequence). DNA for the CDR3: TGCAGTGCTCTCGGGTCCGCGCTCCTTAATTTT. It yields the protein CSALGSALLNF.

The V gene is TRBV5-6, the J gene TRBJ2-7; TRBD1 matches at 7 bases. The CDR3 runs 15 residues. Germline V gene sequence: CDR1 SGHDT, CDR2 YYEEEE. V lost 1 base to trimming and J lost 1 base; unmatched junction nucleotides: 5. The CDR3 spells CASSLLDRDSYEQYF. CDR3 DNA sequence: TGTGCCAGCAGCTTGCTTGACAGGGATTCCTACGAGCAGTACTTC.

V and J are TRBV29-1 and TRBJ1-2; TRBD1 matches 10 bases. The CDR3 contains 15 residues. The V gene's germline CDR1 is SQVTM and CDR2 ANQGSEA. V shed 6 bases and J 6 bases; nucleotides not matched to a gene: 13. CDR3 sequence (DNA): TGCAGCGTGCTAAATCCGGGACAGGGGAGTGATGGCTACACCTTC. It codes for CSVLNPGQGSDGYTF. The full variable domain, with the rest looked up from reference TRBV29-1 and TRBJ1-2, is SAVISQKPSRDICQRGTSLTIQCQVDSQVTMMFWYRQQPGQSLTLIATANQGSEATYESGFVIDKFPISRPNLTFSTLTVSNMSPEDSSIYLCSVLNPGQGSDGYTFGSGTRLTVV.

V is TRBV29-1 and J is TRBJ1-2; 8 bases fit TRBD1. This CDR3 has 13 amino acids. Germline assignment: CDR1 SQVTM and CDR2 ANQGSEA. With 5 bases clipped from V and 8 bases from J, the junction kept 10 bases outside the gene matches. CDR3 DNA sequence: TGCAGCGTTCGGACAGGGACCCGTTACGGCTACACCTTC. It translates to CSVRTGTRYGYTF.

The chain is built from TRBV18 and TRBJ1-2, with D perhaps TRBD1 (6 bases). The V and J ends lost 3 bases and 5 bases respectively, with 13 bases between them. The CDR3 spans 14 residues. CDR1 is KGHSH and CDR2 is LQKENI in the germline V gene. CDR3 region: CASSPGRQAYGYTF. In DNA form, the CDR3 reads TGTGCCAGCTCACCTGGGCGACAGGCGTATGGCTACACCTTC.

The chain is built from TRBV9 and TRBJ2-7, with TRBD2 as a possible D gene (5 bases). Germline values: CDR1 SGDLS, CDR2 YYNGEE. Trimming cost V 4 bases and J 4 bases, with 21 bases left between them. The CDR3 is made up of 16 amino acids. This CDR3 is CASSTFPLAKGYEQYF. In DNA, the CDR3 is TGTGCCAGCAGCACCTTTCCCCTAGCAAAAGGATACGAGCAGTACTTC. Filled out from reference TRBV9 and TRBJ2-7, the complete variable domain reads DSGVTQTPKHLITATGQRVTLRCSPRSGDLSVYWYQQSLDQGLQFLIQYYNGEERAKGNILERFSAQQFPDLHSELNLSSLELGDSALYFCASSTFPLAKGYEQYFGPGTRLTVT.